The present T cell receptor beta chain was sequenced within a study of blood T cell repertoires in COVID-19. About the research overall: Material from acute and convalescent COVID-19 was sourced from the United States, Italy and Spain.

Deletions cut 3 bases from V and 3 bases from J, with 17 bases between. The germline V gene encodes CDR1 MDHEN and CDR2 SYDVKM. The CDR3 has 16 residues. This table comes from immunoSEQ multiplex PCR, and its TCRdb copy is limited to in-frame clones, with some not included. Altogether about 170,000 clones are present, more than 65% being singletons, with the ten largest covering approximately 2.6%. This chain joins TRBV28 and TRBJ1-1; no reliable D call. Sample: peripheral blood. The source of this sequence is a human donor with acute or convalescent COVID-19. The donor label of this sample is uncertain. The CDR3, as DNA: TGTGCCAGCAGTTTCCCCCCCCACTTCGGGGACACTGAAGCTTTCTTT. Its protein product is CASSFPPHFGDTEAFF. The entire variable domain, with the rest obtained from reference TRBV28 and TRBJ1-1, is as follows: DVKVTQSSRYLVKRTGEKVFLECVQDMDHENMFWYRQDPGLGLRLIYFSYDVKMKEKGDIPEGYSVSREKKERFSLILESASTNQTSMYLCASSFPPHFGDTEAFFGQGTRLTVV.